The TCR beta chain under discussion was sequenced for a study of T-cell memory formation after mild COVID-19. Study conclusions and caveats: Among clones peaking at day 37 in the second wave, SARS-CoV-2 specificity remained unconfirmed.

This clonotype was counted between two and nine times. As yet, its antigen is unknown. TCRdb fed the 5' RACE reads into MiXCR, producing one record per CDR3 protein. Among 180,000 or so distinct CDR3 sequences listed, approximately 16% were seen once. CDR3 size: 14 residues. Germline V CDR1 and CDR2: SGHTA, FQGNSA. Trimming left V 5 bases short and J 4 bases short, with 11 bases between. The sample consisted of PBMCs or a T cell subset sorted from them (not recorded which). This TCR was sampled from an adult woman who had mild COVID-19 (a few samples of this study predate the infection). Cell type and time point are not known. The J gene is TRBJ2-2, the V gene TRBV7-2, with D tentatively TRBD2 (5 bases). The CDR3 protein is CASSLSTSTGELFF. The CDR3 DNA sequence: TGTGCCAGCAGCCTCAGTACTAGCACCGGGGAGCTGTTTTTT.